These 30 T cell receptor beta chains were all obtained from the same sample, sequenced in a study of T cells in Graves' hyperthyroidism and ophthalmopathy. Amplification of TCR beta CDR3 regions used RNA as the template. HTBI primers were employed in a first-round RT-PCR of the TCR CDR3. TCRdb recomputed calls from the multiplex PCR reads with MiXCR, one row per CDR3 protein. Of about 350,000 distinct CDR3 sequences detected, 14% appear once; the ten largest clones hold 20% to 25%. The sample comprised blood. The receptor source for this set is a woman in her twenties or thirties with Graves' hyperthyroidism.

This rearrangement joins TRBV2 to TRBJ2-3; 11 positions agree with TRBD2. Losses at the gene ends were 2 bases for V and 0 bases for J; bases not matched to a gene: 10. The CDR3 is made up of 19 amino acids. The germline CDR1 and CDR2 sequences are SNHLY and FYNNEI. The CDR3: CASSEPSGRSIGSTDTQYF. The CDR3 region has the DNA TGTGCCAGCAGTGAACCTAGCGGGAGGTCTATTGGGAGCACAGATACGCAGTATTTT.

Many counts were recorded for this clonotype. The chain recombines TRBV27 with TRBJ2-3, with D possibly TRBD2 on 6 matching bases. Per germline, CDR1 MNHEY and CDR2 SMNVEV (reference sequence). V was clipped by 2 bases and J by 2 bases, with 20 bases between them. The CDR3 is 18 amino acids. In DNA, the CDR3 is TGTGCCAGCAGTTTAAATTTTGAGGGGACTCGAGCCACAGATACGCAGTATTTT. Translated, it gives CASSLNFEGTRATDTQYF.

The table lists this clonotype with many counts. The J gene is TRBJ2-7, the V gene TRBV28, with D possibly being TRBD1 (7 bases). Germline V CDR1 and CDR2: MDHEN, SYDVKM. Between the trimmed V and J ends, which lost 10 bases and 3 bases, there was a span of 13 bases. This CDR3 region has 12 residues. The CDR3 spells CAIRRGVYEQYF. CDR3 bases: TGTGCCATCCGCAGGGGGGTCTACGAGCAGTACTTC.

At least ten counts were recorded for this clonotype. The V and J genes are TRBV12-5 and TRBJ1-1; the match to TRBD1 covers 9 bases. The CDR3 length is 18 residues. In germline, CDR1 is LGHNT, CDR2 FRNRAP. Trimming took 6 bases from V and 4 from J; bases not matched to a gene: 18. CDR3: CASGNPRDREGSVTEAFF. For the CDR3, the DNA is TGTGCTAGTGGGAACCCCCGGGACAGGGAGGGGTCGGTCACTGAAGCTTTCTTT.

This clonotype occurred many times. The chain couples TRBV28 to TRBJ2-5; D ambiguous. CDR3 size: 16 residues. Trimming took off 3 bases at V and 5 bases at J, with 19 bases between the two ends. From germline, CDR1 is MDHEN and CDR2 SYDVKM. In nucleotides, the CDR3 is TGTGCCAGCAGTTTTAACCTGGACCTCGTAAAGGAGACCCAGTACTTC. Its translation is CASSFNLDLVKETQYF.

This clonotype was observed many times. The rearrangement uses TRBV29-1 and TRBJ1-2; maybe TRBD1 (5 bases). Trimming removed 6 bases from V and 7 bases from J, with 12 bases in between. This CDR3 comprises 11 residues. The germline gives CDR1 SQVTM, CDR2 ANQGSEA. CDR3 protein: CSVRRASGYTF. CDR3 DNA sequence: TGCAGCGTCCGCAGGGCGAGTGGCTACACCTTC.

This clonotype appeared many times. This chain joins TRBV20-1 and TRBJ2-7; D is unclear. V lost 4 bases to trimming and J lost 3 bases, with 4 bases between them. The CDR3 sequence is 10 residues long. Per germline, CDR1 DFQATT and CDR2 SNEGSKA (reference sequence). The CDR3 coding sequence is TGCAGTGCTATATACTACGAGCAGTACTTC. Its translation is CSAIYYEQYF.

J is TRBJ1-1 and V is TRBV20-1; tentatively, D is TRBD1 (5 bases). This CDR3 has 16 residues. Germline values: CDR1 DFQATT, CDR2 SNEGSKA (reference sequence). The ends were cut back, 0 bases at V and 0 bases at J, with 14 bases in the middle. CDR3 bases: TGCAGTGCTAGAGATTGGAGACAGTTCATGAACACTGAAGCTTTCTTT. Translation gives CSARDWRQFMNTEAFF.

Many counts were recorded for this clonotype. DNA for the CDR3: TGTGCCAGCCGTAAGTCAGAGCGGGACCCTCGTGGGACCCAGTACTTC. This translates into CASRKSERDPRGTQYF. This chain uses TRBV28 with TRBJ2-5; TRBD2 agrees at 7 bases. V dropped 8 bases and J dropped 7; count of bases not matched to a gene: 19. Germline V gene data show CDR1 as MDHEN and CDR2 as SYDVKM. This CDR3 has 16 amino acids.

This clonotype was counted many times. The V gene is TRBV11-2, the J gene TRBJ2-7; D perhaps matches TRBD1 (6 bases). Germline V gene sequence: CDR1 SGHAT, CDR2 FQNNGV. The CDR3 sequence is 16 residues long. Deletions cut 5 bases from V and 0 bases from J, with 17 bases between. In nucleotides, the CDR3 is TGTGCCAGCAGCCCAGGACAGATAAGGCCCTCCTACGAGCAGTACTTC. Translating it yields CASSPGQIRPSYEQYF. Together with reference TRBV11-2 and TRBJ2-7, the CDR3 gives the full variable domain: EAGVAQSPRYKIIEKRQSVAFWCNPISGHATLYWYQQILGQGPKLLIQFQNNGVVDDSQLPKDRFSAERLKGVDSTLKIQPAKLEDSAVYLCASSPGQIRPSYEQYFGPGTRLTVT.

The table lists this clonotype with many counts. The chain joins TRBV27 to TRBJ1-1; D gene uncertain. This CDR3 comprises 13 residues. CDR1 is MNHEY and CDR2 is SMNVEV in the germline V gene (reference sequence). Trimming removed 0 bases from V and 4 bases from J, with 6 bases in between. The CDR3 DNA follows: TGTGCCAGCAGTTTATCAACGGTCACTGAAGCTTTCTTT. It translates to CASSLSTVTEAFF.

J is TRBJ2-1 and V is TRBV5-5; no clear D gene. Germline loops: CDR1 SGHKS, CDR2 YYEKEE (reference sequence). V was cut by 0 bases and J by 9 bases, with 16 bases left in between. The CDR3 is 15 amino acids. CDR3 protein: CASSLVFSRLGEQFF. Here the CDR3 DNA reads TGTGCCAGCAGCTTGGTTTTTTCGAGGTTGGGTGAGCAGTTCTTC.

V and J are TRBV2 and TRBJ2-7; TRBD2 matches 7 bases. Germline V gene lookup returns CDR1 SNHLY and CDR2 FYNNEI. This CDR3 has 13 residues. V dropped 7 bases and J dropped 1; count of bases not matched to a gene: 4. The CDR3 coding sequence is TGTGCCAGCACGCGGGAGTTATCCTACGAGCAGTACTTC. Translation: CASTRELSYEQYF.

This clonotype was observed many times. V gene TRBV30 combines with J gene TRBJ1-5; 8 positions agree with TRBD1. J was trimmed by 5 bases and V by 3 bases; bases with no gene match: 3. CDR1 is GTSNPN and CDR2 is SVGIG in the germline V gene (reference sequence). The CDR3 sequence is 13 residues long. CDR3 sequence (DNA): TGTGCCTGGAGCGGGACAGGCGATCAGCCCCAGCATTTT. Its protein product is CAWSGTGDQPQHF.

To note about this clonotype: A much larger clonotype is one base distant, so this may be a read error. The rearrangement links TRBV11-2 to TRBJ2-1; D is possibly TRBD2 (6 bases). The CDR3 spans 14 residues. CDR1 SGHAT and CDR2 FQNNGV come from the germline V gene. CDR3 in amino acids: CASAPGALHNGQFF. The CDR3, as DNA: TGTGCCAGCGCCCCGGGAGCGCTGCACAATGGGCAGTTCTTC.

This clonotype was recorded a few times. CDR3 nucleotide sequence: TGTGCCAGCAGCTCTACAGGGGCTGCCTCGAACACCATATATTTT. Translation: CASSSTGAASNTIYF. This chain connects TRBV7-2 to TRBJ1-3; 7 bases agree with TRBD1. This CDR3 is built from 15 residues. Germline trimming cut 4 bases from V and 7 bases from J; bases unmatched to any gene: 10. CDR1 SGHTA and CDR2 FQGNSA come from the germline V gene.

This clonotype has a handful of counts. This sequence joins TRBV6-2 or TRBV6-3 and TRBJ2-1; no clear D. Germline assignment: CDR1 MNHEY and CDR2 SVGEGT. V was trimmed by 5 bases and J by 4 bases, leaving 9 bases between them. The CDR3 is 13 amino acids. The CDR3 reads CASSPLRYNEQFF. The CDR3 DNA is TGTGCCAGCAGTCCCCTGCGGTACAATGAGCAGTTCTTC.

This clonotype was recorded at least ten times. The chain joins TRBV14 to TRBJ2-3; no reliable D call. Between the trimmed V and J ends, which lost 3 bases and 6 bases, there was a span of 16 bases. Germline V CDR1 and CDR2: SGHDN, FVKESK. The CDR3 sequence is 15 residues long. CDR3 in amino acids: CASSHAIPGADTQYF. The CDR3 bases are TGTGCCAGCAGCCACGCTATTCCCGGTGCTGATACGCAGTATTTT.

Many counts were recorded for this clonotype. This chain's CDR3 is CASSSRGAVSGELFF. The CDR3 nucleotides read TGTGCCAGCAGCTCAAGAGGAGCGGTGTCCGGGGAGCTGTTTTTT. The chain links TRBV7-3 to TRBJ2-2; weak D call: TRBD2 (5 bases). V lost 4 bases and J 6 bases, leaving 15 bases between the germline ends. This CDR3 is built from 15 residues. Looked up from germline, CDR1 is SGHTA and CDR2 is FQGTGA.

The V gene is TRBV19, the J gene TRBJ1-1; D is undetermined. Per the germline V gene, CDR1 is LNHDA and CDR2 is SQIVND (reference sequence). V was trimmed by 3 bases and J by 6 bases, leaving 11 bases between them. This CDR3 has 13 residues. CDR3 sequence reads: CASSISGFAEAFF. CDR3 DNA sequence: TGTGCCAGTAGTATTTCGGGTTTTGCTGAAGCTTTCTTT.

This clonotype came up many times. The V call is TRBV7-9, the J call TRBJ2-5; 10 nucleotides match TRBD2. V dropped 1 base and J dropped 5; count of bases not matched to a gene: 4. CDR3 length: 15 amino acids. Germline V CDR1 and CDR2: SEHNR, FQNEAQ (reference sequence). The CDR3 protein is CASSLGLAGEETQYF. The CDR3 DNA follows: TGTGCCAGCAGCTTAGGACTAGCGGGTGAGGAGACCCAGTACTTC.

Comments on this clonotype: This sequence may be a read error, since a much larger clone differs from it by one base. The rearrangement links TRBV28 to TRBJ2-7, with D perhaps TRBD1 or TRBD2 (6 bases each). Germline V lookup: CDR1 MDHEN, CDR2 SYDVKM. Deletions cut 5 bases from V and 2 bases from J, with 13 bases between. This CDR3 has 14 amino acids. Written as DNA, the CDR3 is TGTGCCAGCAGTCTCCGGGGGCCGCCCTACGAGCAGTACTTC. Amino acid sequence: CASSLRGPPYEQYF.

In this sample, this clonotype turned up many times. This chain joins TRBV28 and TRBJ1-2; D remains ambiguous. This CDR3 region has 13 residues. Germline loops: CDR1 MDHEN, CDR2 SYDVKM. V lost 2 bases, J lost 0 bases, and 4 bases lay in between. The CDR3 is CASSLVSNYGYTF. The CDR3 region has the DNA TGTGCCAGCAGTTTAGTCTCTAACTATGGCTACACCTTC.

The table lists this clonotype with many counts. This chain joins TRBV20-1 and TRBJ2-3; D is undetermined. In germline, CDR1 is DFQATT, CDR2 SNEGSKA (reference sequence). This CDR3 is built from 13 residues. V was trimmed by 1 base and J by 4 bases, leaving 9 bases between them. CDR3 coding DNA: TGCAGTGCTAGAGCCTTGATCGCAGATACGCAGTATTTT. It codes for CSARALIADTQYF.

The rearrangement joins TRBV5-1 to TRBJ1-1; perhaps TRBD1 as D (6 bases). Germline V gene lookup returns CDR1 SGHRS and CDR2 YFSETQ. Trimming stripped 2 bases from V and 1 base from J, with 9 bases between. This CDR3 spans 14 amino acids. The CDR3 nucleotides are TGCGCCAGCAGCTTAGGGACAACGAACACTGAAGCTTTCTTT. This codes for CASSLGTTNTEAFF.

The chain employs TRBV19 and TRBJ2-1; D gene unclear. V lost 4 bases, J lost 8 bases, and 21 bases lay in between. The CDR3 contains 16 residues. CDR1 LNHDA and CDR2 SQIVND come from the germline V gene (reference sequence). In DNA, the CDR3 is TGTGCCAGTAGTACCCTCACCCAATTGGCGATGGATGAGCAGTTCTTC. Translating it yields CASSTLTQLAMDEQFF.

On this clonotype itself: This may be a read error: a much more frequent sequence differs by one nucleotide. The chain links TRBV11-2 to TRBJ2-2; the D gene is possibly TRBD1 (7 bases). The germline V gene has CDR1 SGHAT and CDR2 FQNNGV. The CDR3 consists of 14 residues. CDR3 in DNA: TGTGGCAGCAGCTTAGGAGGGGGCGCCGGGGAGCTGTTTTTT. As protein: CGSSLGGGAGELFF.

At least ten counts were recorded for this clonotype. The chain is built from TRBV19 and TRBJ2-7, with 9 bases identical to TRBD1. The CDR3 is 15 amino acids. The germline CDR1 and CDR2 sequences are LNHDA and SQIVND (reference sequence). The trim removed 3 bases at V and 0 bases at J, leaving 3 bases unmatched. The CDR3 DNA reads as TGTGCCAGTAGTATGGGACAGGGCTACTCCTACGAGCAGTACTTC. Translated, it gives CASSMGQGYSYEQYF.

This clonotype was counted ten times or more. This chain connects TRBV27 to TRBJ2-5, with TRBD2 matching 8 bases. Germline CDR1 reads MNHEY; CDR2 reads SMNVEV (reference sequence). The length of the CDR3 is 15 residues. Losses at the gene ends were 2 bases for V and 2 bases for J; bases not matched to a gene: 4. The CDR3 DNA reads TGTGCCAGCAGTTTAATTGGACTAGCTCAAGAGACCCAGTACTTC. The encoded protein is CASSLIGLAQETQYF.

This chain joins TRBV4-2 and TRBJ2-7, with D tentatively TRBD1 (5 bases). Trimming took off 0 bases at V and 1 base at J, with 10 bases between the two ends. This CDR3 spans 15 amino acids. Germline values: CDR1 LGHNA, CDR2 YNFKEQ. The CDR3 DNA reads TGTGCCAGCAGCCAAGAAGCTAGGGGTTCCTACGAGCAGTACTTC. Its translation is CASSQEARGSYEQYF.